This T cell receptor beta chain was documented in a study of beta chain features in type 1 diabetes. Broader study findings: Insertions at VDJ junctions were less frequent in type 1 diabetes patients. These patients also deleted more nucleotides at the same junctions. PCR might preferentially amplify shorter templates, equally in patients and controls.

Expressed TCRB transcripts were sequenced, since all the RNA that had been isolated was reverse transcribed. Measured with immunoSEQ multiplex PCR; TCRdb has only the in-frame clones, and not every one. The sample lists 120,000 to 150,000 clones, 9.5% to 10% occurring once. Note on this clone: Its target is unknown.

The germline gives CDR1 ENHRY, CDR2 SYGVKD. This CDR3 has 15 amino acids. V was clipped by 5 bases and J by 4 bases; unmatched bases: 7. Every single donor gave one heparinised blood draw, and these averaged around 110 mL. The source is a woman aged 40 to 50 in good health. The specimen sequenced was central memory CD4+ T cells from blood. The J gene is TRBJ1-1, the V gene TRBV10-3; the match to TRBD1 covers 10 bases. CDR3 coding DNA: TGTGCCATCAGTCGGGGACAGGGGCAGACCACTGAAGCTTTCTTT. Amino acids: CAISRGQGQTTEAFF.